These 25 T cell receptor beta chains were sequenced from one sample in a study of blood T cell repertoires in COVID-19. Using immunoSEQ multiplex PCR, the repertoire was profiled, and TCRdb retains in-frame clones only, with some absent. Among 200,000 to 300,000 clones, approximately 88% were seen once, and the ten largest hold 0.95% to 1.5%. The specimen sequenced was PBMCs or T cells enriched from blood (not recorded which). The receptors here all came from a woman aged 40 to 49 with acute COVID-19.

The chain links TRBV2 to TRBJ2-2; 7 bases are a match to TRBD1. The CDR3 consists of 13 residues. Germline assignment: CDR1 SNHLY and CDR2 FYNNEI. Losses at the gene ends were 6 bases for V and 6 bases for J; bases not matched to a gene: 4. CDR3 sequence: CASRPTGAGELFF. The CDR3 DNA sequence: TGTGCCAGCAGACCCACAGGGGCCGGGGAGCTGTTTTTT.

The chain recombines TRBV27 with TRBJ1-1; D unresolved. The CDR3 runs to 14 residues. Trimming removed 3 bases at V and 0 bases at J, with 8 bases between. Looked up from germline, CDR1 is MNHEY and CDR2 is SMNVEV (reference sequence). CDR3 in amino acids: CASSFADLNTEAFF. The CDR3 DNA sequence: TGTGCCAGCAGTTTTGCAGACTTGAACACTGAAGCTTTCTTT.

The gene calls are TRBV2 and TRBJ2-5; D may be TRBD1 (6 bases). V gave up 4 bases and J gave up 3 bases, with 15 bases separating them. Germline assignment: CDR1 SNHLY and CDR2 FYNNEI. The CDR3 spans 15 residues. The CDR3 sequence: CASSVPGTPEETQYF. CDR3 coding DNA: TGTGCCAGCAGTGTACCCGGGACACCAGAAGAGACCCAGTACTTC. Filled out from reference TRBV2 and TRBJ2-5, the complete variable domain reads EPEVTQTPSHQVTQMGQEVILRCVPISNHLYFYWYRQILGQKVEFLVSFYNNEISEKSEIFDDQFSVERPDGSNFTLKIRSTKLEDSAMYFCASSVPGTPEETQYFGPGTRLLVL.

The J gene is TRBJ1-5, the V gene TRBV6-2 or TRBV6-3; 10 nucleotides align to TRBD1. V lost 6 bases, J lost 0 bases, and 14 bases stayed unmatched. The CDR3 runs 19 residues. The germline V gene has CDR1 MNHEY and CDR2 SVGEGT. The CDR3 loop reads CASSNGGTGDYYSNQPQHF. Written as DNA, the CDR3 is TGTGCCAGCAGCAACGGTGGGACAGGGGACTACTATAGCAATCAGCCCCAGCATTTT.

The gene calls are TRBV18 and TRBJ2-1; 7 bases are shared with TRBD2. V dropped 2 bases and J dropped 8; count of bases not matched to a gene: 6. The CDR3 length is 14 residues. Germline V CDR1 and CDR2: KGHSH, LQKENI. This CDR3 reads CASSPGAGEDEQFF. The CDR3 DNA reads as TGTGCCAGCTCACCAGGGGCGGGAGAGGATGAGCAGTTCTTC.

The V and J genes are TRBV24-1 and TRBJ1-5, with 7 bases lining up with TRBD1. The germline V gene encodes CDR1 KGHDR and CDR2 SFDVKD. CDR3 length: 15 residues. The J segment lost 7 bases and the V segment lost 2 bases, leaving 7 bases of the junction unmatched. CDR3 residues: CATSDSTGTGQPQHF. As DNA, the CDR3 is TGTGCCACCAGTGATTCGACAGGGACGGGGCAGCCCCAGCATTTT.

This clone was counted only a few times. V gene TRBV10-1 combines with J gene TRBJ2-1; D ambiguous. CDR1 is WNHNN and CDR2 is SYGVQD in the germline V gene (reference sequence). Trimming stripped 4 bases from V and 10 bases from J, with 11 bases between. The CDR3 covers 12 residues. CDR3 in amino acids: CASSVTPGEQFF. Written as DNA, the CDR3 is TGCGCCAGCAGTGTTACCCCCGGGGAGCAGTTCTTC.

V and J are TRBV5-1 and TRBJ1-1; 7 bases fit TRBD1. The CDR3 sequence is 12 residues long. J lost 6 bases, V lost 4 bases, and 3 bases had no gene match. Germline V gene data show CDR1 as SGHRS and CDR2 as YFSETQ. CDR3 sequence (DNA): TGCGCCAGCAGCGTACAGGGGCCTGAAGCTTTCTTT. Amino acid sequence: CASSVQGPEAFF. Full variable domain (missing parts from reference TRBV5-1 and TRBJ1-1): KAGVTQTPRYLIKTRGQQVTLSCSPISGHRSVSWYQQTPGQGLQFLFEYFSETQRNKGNFPGRFSGRQFSNSRSEMNVSTLELGDSALYLCASSVQGPEAFFGQGTRLTVV.

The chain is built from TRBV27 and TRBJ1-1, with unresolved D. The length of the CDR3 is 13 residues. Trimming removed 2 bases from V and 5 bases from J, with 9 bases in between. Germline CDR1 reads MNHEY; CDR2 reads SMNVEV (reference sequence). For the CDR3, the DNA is TGTGCCAGCAGTTTAAGTACGGGGACTGAAGCTTTCTTT. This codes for CASSLSTGTEAFF.

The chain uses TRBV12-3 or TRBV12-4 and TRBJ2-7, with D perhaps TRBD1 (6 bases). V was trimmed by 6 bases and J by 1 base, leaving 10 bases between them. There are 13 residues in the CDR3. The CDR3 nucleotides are TGTGCCAGCAGCCCCGGGACATCCTACGAGCAGTACTTC. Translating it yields CASSPGTSYEQYF.

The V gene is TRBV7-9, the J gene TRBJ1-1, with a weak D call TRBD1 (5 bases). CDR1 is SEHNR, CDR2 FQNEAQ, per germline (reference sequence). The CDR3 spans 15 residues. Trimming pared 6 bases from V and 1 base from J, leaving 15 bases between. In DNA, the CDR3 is TGTGCCAGCAGAATTCAACAGGAGCCGAACACTGAAGCTTTCTTT. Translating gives CASRIQQEPNTEAFF.

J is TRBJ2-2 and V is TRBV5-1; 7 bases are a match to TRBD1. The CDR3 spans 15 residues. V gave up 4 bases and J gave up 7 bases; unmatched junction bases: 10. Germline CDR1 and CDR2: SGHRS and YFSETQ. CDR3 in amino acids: CASSLTYRGDGELFF. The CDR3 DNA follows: TGCGCCAGCAGCCTAACTTACAGGGGAGACGGGGAGCTGTTTTTT.

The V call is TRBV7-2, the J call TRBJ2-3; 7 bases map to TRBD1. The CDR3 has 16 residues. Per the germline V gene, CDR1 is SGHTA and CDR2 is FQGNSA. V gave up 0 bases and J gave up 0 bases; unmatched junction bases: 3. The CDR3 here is CASSLAQTGSTDTQYF. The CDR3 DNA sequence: TGTGCCAGCAGCTTAGCGCAGACAGGGAGCACAGATACGCAGTATTTT.

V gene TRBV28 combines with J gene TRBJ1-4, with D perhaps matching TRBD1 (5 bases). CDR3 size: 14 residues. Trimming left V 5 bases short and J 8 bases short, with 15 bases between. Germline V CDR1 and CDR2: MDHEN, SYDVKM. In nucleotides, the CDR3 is TGTGCCAGCAGTATTGCGGGGCTGCGCGAAAAACTGTTTTTT. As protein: CASSIAGLREKLFF.

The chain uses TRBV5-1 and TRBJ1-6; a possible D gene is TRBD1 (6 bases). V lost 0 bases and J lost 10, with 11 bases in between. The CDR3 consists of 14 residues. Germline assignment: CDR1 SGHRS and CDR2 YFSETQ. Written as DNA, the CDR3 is TGCGCCAGCAGCTTGGAGGCAGGGGACTCACCCCTCCACTTT. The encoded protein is CASSLEAGDSPLHF.

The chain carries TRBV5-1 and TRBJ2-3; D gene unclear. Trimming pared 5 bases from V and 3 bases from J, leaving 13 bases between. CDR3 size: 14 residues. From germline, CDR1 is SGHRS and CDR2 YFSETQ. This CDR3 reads CASRVESRTDTQYF. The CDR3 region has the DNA TGCGCCAGCAGGGTTGAGAGTCGTACAGATACGCAGTATTTT.

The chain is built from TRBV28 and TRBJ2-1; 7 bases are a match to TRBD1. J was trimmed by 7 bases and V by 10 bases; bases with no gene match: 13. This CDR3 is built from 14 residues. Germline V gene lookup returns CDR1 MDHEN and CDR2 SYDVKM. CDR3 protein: CATRGGSGSNEQFF. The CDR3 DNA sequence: TGTGCCACCCGAGGGGGCTCTGGAAGTAATGAGCAGTTCTTC.

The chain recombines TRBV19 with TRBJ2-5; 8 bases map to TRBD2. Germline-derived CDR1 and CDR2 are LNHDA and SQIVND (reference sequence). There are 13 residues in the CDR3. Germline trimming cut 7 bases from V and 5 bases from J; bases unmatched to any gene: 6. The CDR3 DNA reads TGTGCCAGTAAGCAGCGGGAGCGGGAGACCCAGTACTTC. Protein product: CASKQRERETQYF.

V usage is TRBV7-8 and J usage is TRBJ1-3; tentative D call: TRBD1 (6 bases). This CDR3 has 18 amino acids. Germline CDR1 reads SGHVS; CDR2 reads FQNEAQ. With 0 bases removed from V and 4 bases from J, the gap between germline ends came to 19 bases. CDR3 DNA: TGTGCCAGCAGCTTAGCGCCTACAGGGCAGTTTTTCGGAAACACCATATATTTT. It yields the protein CASSLAPTGQFFGNTIYF. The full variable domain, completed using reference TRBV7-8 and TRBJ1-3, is GAGVSQSPRYKVAKRGQDVALRCDPISGHVSLFWYQQALGQGPEFLTYFQNEAQLDKSGLPSDRFFAERPEGSVSTLKIQRTQQEDSAVYLCASSLAPTGQFFGNTIYFGEGSWLTVV.

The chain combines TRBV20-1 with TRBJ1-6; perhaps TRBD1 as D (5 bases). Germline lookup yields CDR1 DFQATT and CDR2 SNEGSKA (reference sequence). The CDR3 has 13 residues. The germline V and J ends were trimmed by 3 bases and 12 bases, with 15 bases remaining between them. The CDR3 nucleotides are TGCAGTGCTAGTAGGCAGGGACTAGGACCCCTCCACTTT. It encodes CSASRQGLGPLHF.

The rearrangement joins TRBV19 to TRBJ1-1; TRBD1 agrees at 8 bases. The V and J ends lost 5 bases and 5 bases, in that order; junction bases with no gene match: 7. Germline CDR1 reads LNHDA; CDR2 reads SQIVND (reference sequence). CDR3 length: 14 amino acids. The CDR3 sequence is CASSGRGQGTEAFF. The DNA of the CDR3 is TGTGCCAGTAGTGGCAGGGGGCAAGGGACTGAAGCTTTCTTT.

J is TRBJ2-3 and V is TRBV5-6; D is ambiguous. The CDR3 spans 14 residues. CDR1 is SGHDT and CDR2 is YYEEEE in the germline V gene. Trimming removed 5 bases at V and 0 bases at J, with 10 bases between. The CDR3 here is CASSPRVSTDTQYF. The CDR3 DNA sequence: TGTGCCAGCAGTCCCCGAGTCAGCACAGATACGCAGTATTTT.

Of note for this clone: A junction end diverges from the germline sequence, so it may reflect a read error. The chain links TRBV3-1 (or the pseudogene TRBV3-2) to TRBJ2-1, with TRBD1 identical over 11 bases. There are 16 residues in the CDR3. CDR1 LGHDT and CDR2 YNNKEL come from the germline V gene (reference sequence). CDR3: CASRQGGTGGYNEQFF. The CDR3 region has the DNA TGTGCCAGCAGACAAGGTGGGACAGGGGGCTACAATGAGCAGTTCTTC.

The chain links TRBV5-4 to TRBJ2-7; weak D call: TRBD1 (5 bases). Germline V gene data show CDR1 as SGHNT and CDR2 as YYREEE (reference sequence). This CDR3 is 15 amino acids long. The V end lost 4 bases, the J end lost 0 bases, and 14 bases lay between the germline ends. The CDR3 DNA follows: TGTGCCAGCAGCGCCACCTCGACAGACTCCTACGAGCAGTACTTC. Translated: CASSATSTDSYEQYF.

This CDR3 reads CASSSTGLAGEQDEQFF. CDR3 sequence (DNA): TGTGCCAGCAGCTCTACGGGGCTAGCGGGAGAGCAAGATGAGCAGTTCTTC. This chain uses TRBV13 with TRBJ2-1; 10 nucleotides align to TRBD2. Germline CDR1 reads PRHDT; CDR2 reads FYEKMQ (reference sequence). The ends lost 4 bases at V and 8 bases at J; junction bases unmatched: 14. The CDR3 covers 17 residues. The whole variable domain, remainder taken from reference TRBV13 and TRBJ2-1, is AAGVIQSPRHLIKEKRETATLKCYPIPRHDTVYWYQQGPGQDPQFLISFYEKMQSDKGSIPDRFSAQQFSDYHSELNMSSLELGDSALYFCASSSTGLAGEQDEQFFGPGTRLTVL.